The sequence of this T cell receptor (beta chain) was determined in a study of technical replicates of blood from several donors. Sequencing was performed with immunoSEQ multiplex PCR; in TCRdb, only in-frame clones are kept and a portion is missing. The sample shows about 88,000 clones, less than 95% of them seen only once. Germline-derived CDR1 and CDR2 are LNHDA and SQIVND (reference sequence). This CDR3 region has 13 residues. With V trimmed by 9 bases and J by 8 bases, 7 bases remained unmatched. The sequence was collected from a human donor in good health. The source material was T cells isolated from PBMCs. The chain combines TRBV19 with TRBJ1-6; 7 positions match TRBD1. In nucleotides, the CDR3 is TGTGCCAGCATCCGGGACAGTTATTCACCCCTCCACTTT. It translates to CASIRDSYSPLHF.